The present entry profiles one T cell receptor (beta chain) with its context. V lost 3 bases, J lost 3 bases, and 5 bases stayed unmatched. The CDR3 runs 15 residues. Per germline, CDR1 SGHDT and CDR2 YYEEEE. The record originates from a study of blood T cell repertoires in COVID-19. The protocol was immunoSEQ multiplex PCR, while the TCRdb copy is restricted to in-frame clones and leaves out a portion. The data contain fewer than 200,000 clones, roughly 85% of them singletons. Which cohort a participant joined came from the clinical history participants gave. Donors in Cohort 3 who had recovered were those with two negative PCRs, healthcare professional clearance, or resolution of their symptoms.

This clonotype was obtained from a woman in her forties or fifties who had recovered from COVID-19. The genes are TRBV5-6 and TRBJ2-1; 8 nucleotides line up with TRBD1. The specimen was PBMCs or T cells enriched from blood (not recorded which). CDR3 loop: CASSSTGTGYNEQFF. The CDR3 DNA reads TGTGCCAGCAGCTCTACCGGGACAGGCTACAATGAGCAGTTCTTC.